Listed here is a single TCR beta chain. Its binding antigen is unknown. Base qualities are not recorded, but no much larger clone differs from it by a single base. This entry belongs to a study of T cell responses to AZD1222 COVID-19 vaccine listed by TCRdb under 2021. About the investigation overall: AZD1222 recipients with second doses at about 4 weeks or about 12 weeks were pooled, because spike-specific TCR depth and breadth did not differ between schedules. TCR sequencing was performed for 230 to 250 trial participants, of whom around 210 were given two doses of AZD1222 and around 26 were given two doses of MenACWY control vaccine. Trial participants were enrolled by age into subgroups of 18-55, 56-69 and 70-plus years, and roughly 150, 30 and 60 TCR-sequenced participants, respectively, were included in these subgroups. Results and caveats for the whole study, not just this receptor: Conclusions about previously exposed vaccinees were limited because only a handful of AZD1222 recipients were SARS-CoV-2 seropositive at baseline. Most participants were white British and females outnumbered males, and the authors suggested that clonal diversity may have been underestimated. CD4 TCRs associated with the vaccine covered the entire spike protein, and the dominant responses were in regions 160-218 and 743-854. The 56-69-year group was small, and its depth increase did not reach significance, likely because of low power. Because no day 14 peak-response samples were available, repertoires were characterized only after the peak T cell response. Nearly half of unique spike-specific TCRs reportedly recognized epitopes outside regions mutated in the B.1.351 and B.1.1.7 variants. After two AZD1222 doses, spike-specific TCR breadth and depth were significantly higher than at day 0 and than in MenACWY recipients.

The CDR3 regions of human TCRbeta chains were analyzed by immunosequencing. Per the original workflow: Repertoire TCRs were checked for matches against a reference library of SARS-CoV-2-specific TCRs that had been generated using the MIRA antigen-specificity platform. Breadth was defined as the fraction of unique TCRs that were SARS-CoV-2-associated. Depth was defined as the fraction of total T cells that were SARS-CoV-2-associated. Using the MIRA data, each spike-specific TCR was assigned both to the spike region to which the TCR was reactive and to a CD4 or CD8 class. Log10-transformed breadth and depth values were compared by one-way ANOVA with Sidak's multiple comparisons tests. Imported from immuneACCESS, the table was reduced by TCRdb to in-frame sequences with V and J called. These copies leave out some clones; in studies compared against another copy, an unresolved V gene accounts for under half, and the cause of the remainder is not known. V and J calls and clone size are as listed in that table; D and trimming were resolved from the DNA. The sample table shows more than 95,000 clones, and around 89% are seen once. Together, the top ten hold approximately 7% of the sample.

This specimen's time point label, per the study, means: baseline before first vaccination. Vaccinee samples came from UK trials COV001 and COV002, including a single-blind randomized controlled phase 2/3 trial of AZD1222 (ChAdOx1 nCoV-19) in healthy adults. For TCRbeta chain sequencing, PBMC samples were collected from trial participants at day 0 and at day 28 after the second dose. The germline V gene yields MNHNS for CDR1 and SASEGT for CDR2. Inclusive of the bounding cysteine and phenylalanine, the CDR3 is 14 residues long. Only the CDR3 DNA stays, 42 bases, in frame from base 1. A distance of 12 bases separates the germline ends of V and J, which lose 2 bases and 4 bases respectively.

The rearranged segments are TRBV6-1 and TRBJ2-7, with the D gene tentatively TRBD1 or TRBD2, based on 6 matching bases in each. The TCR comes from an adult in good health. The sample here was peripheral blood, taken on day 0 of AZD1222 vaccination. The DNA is TGTGCCAGCAGTGAATCCTGGGGGGCTTACGAGCAGTACTTC. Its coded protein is CASSESWGAYEQYF.